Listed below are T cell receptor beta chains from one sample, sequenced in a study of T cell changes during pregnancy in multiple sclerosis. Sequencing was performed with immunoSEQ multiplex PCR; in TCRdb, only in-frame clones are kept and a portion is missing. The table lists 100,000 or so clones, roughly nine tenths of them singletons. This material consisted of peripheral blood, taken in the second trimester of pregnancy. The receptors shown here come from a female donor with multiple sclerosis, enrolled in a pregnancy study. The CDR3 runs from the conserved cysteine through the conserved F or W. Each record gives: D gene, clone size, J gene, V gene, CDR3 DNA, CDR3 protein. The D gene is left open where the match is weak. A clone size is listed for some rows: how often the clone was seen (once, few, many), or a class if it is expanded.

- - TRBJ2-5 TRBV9 TGTGCCAGCAGCGTAGGGCAGGGGGGTCAAGAGACCCAGTACTTC CASSVGQGGQETQYF
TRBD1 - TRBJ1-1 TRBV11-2 TGTGCCAGCAGCGGTGGACAGGAGGACGGGAACACTGAAGCTTTCTTT CASSGGQEDGNTEAFF
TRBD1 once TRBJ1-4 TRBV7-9 TGTGCCAGCAGCTGGAAGACAGGGGGCGGAGAAAAACTGTTTTTT CASSWKTGGGEKLFF
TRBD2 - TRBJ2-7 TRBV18 TGTGCCAGCTCACCACAGTCTAGCGGGAGCTACGAGCAGTACTTC CASSPQSSGSYEQYF
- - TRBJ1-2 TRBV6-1 TGTGCCAGCAGTGAAATGGGGCTGTTCGGCTACACCTTC CASSEMGLFGYTF
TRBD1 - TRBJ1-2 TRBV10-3 TGTGCCATCAGTGATCGCCAGGGGGAAACGGGCTACACCTTC CAISDRQGETGYTF
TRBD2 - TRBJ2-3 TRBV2 TGTGCCAGCAGAGAACTAGCGGAGCGGACAGATACGCAGTATTTT CASRELAERTDTQYF
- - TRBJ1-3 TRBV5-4 TGTGCCAGCAGCCCAGGTTCCGGTTCTCGTTCCGGAAACACCATATATTTT CASSPGSGSRSGNTIYF
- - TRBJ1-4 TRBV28 TGTGCCAGCAGTTTACTACAGGGAAACGAAAAACTGTTTTTT CASSLLQGNEKLFF
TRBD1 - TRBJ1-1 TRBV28 TGTGCCAGCAGTTTATGGGACAGGGGGACTGAAGCTTTCTTT CASSLWDRGTEAFF
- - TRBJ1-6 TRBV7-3 TGTGCCAGCAGCTTAGGGGCGGATTCACCCCTCCACTTT CASSLGADSPLHF
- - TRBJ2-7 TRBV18 TGTGCCAGCTCGCAGGGGGGATCCTACGAGCAGTACTTC CASSQGGSYEQYF
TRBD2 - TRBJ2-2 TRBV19 TGTGCCAGTAGAATTAGCGGGGGGTACGGGGAGCTGTTTTTT CASRISGGYGELFF
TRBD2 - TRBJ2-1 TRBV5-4 TGTGCCAGCAGCTTGGCGGCGAAGGGACTAGCGGGAGGCTACAATGAGCAGTTCTTC CASSLAAKGLAGGYNEQFF
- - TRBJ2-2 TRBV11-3 TGTGCCAGCAGCTTTGACTTAACCGGGGAGCTGTTTTTT CASSFDLTGELFF